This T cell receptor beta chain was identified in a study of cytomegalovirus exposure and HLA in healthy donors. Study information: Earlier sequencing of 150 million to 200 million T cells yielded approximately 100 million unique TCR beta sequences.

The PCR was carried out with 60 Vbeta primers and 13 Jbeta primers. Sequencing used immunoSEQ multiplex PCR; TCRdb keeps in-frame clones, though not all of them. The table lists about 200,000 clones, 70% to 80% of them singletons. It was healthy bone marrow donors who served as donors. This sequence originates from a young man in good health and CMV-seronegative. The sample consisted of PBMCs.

As DNA, the CDR3 is TGTGCCAGCAGCTCATGGGGGCCGGGGGATACGCAGTATTTT. It yields the protein CASSSWGPGDTQYF. This chain uses TRBV7-3 with TRBJ2-3; perhaps TRBD1 as D (6 bases). The CDR3 extends over 14 amino acids. The germline V gene has CDR1 SGHTA and CDR2 FQGTGA. The germline V and J ends were trimmed by 4 bases and 6 bases, with 14 bases remaining between them.